This T cell receptor beta chain appears in the sequencing data of a study of T-cell memory formation after mild COVID-19. Study-wide findings and caveats: Clonal second-wave expansions that peaked on day 37 had unconfirmed SARS-CoV-2 specificity.

Each CDR3 protein gets one entry after TCRdb re-called the 5' RACE reads with MiXCR. This sample yields about 540,000 distinct CDR3 sequences, of which roughly 20% are seen a single time; 12% belongs to the top ten. This CDR3 contains 14 residues. The germline gives CDR1 MGHDK, CDR2 SYGVNS. The V end was cut by 0 bases, the J end by 6 bases, with 11 bases between. This clonotype showed up just a few times. Its antigen is unidentified. Material for sequencing was PBMCs or a T cell subset sorted from them (not recorded which). The chain is built from TRBV25-1 and TRBJ1-2; D gene ambiguous. This TCR derives from an adult woman who had mild COVID-19 (a few samples of this study predate the infection). Cell type and time point are not known. The CDR3 protein is CASSEYNSRHGYTF. In DNA, the CDR3 is TGTGCCAGCAGTGAATATAATTCCAGACATGGCTACACCTTC.